Following are 20 T cell receptor beta chains from one sample sequenced in a study of CD8 T cells in Susac syndrome. A quantity of roughly 0.5 to 1 ug RNA underwent reverse transcription using random hexamers. TCRdb re-analysed the immunoSEQ multiplex PCR reads in MiXCR, keeping a single row per CDR3 protein. The table lists about 50,000 distinct CDR3 sequences, 93% of them singletons. Sequenced sample: CD8+ T cells from PBMCs. The receptors originated from a human donor with multiple sclerosis.

The chain carries TRBV18 and TRBJ2-4; TRBD1 matches at 7 bases. CDR3 length: 16 residues. V lost 4 bases and J lost 9; bases outside the gene matches: 15. Germline CDR1 KGHSH, CDR2 LQKENI. CDR3 nucleotide sequence: TGTGCCAGCTCACGTTCTTCCGGGGACAGACCCTCCATTCAGTACTTC. It yields the protein CASSRSSGDRPSIQYF.

The gene calls are TRBV27 and TRBJ1-1, with D possibly matching TRBD1 (5 bases). In germline, CDR1 is MNHEY, CDR2 SMNVEV (reference sequence). Trimming cost V 5 bases and J 2 bases, with 9 bases left between them. The CDR3 spans 13 residues. This CDR3 reads CASSPGTNTEAFF. DNA for the CDR3: TGTGCCAGCAGTCCGGGGACTAACACTGAAGCTTTCTTT.

The chain carries TRBV27 and TRBJ2-7; the D gene is possibly TRBD1 (5 bases). Trimming took off 5 bases at V and 9 bases at J, with 20 bases between the two ends. The CDR3 covers 14 residues. Looked up from germline, CDR1 is MNHEY and CDR2 is SMNVEV (reference sequence). In DNA form, the CDR3 reads TGTGCCAGCAGTCCGTCAACGCAGGGCTGGGTGCAGTACTTC. It codes for CASSPSTQGWVQYF.

This chain links TRBV6-5 with TRBJ2-3; maybe TRBD2 (5 bases). This CDR3 has 15 amino acids. Germline V gene lookup returns CDR1 MNHEY and CDR2 SVGAGI. V was clipped by 2 bases and J by 1 base, with 10 bases between them. The CDR3 DNA is TGTGCCAGCAGTTACGAGGGATTCGGCACAGATACGCAGTATTTT. This sequence encodes CASSYEGFGTDTQYF.

The chain employs TRBV20-1 and TRBJ2-7, with a tentative D call TRBD2 (6 bases). Trimming took 7 bases from V and 1 from J, leaving 14 bases between them. Germline V gene lookup returns CDR1 DFQATT and CDR2 SNEGSKA (reference sequence). The CDR3 runs 13 residues. CDR3 coding DNA: TGCAGTGTCACGGGACTGGTATCCTACGAGCAGTACTTC. This translates into CSVTGLVSYEQYF.

The chain carries TRBV9 and TRBJ1-3; no reliable D call. Trimming took off 4 bases at V and 8 bases at J, with 10 bases between the two ends. Germline CDR1 and CDR2: SGDLS and YYNGEE. The CDR3 runs to 12 residues. The CDR3 sequence: CASSSEGYTIYF. The CDR3 DNA reads as TGTGCCAGCAGCTCAGAGGGCTACACCATATATTTT.

In its sample, this clonotype was seen a few times. CDR3: CASSLDRGVYEQYF. In nucleotides, the CDR3 is TGCGCCAGCAGCCTGGACAGGGGAGTCTACGAGCAGTACTTC. This chain joins TRBV4-1 and TRBJ2-7; the match to TRBD1 covers 9 bases. Germline V CDR1 and CDR2: MGHRA, YSYEKL. This CDR3 spans 14 amino acids. Trimming at V came to 4 bases and at J to 3 bases, leaving 4 bases not matched to a gene.

V is TRBV6-1 and J is TRBJ1-2; D call uncertain. Trimming took off 1 base at V and 0 bases at J, with 15 bases between the two ends. CDR1 is MNHNS, CDR2 SASEGT, per germline. The CDR3 has 17 residues. CDR3 sequence (DNA): TGTGCCAGCAGTGAAGGCAGGAATCCCGTTTCTAACTATGGCTACACCTTC. Translation gives CASSEGRNPVSNYGYTF.

The chain is built from TRBV7-9 and TRBJ1-5; D remains ambiguous. V was cut by 3 bases and J by 5 bases, with 14 bases left in between. The CDR3 consists of 15 residues. Germline V gives CDR1 SEHNR, CDR2 FQNEAQ (reference sequence). CDR3 sequence: CASSLGLSDDQPQHF. The DNA for the CDR3 is TGTGCCAGCAGCTTGGGCCTCAGCGACGATCAGCCCCAGCATTTT.

The chain couples TRBV2 to TRBJ2-7; TRBD1 agrees at 9 bases. The germline CDR1 and CDR2 sequences are SNHLY and FYNNEI. The CDR3 spans 13 residues. Germline trimming cut 6 bases from V and 6 bases from J; bases unmatched to any gene: 6. The DNA for the CDR3 is TGTGCCAGCAGGCGGACAGGGGCTCGCGAGCAGTACTTC. Encoded protein: CASRRTGAREQYF.

This clonotype was seen a handful of times. V gene TRBV5-6 combines with J gene TRBJ2-7, with TRBD1 identical over 8 bases. Per germline, CDR1 SGHDT and CDR2 YYEEEE. Trimming removed 0 bases from V and 6 bases from J; junction bases left unmatched: 8. There are 15 residues in the CDR3. CDR3 amino acids: CASSLEPGGWVEQYF. In DNA form, the CDR3 reads TGTGCCAGCAGCTTGGAGCCAGGGGGCTGGGTCGAGCAGTACTTC.

The chain has TRBV29-1 and TRBJ1-2; the D gene is possibly TRBD1 (5 bases). Germline V lookup: CDR1 SQVTM, CDR2 ANQGSEA. This CDR3 comprises 10 residues. With 8 bases removed from V and 3 bases from J, the gap between germline ends came to 7 bases. The CDR3 DNA reads TGCAGCTTAGGGGACTATGGCTACACCTTC. Its translation is CSLGDYGYTF.

The gene calls are TRBV5-4 and TRBJ2-5, with D tentatively TRBD1 or TRBD2 (5 bases each). Germline V gene data show CDR1 as SGHNT and CDR2 as YYREEE (reference sequence). This CDR3 is 14 amino acids long. The V and J ends lost 4 bases and 5 bases respectively, with 15 bases between them. CDR3 DNA sequence: TGTGCCAGCAGCCGGCGCAGGGACGGGGAGACCCAGTACTTC. It codes for CASSRRRDGETQYF.

The chain uses TRBV7-9 and TRBJ2-5; 8 bases are shared with TRBD1. The CDR3 runs 16 residues. Germline lookup yields CDR1 SEHNR and CDR2 FQNEAQ (reference sequence). V was pared by 5 bases and J by 2 bases, with 10 bases of the junction left unmatched. CDR3 loop: CASSHPDRDPQETQYF. The CDR3 DNA is TGTGCCAGCAGCCATCCGGACAGGGACCCTCAAGAGACCCAGTACTTC.

The chain uses TRBV20-1 and TRBJ2-1, with 7 bases that match TRBD1. Trimming took 3 bases from V and 7 from J; bases not matched to a gene: 9. CDR1 and CDR2 from the germline V gene are DFQATT and SNEGSKA (reference sequence). The CDR3 is 14 amino acids. CDR3 sequence: CSARRQGYWNEQFF. The DNA of the CDR3 is TGCAGTGCTAGGCGACAGGGATATTGGAATGAGCAGTTCTTC.

The chain links TRBV30 to TRBJ1-1; D not certain. Germline V lookup: CDR1 GTSNPN, CDR2 SVGIG (reference sequence). V was cut by 0 bases and J by 7 bases, with 6 bases left in between. CDR3 size: 11 residues. This CDR3 is CAWSVPGEAFF. The CDR3 bases are TGTGCCTGGAGTGTACCCGGTGAAGCTTTCTTT.

The gene calls are TRBV7-9 and TRBJ2-7; D remains unclear. The CDR3 extends over 12 amino acids. V was clipped by 7 bases and J by 2 bases, with 9 bases between them. The germline gives CDR1 SEHNR, CDR2 FQNEAQ (reference sequence). CDR3 coding DNA: TGTGCCAGCACAGTCAGTGCCTACGAGCAGTACTTC. Translated, it gives CASTVSAYEQYF.

DNA of the CDR3: TGTGCCTGGGGGGGACAGGGCTATGAAGCTTTCTTT. This codes for CAWGGQGYEAFF. This chain connects TRBV30 to TRBJ1-1, with 9 bases fitting TRBD1. V dropped 5 bases and J dropped 7; count of bases not matched to a gene: 5. Germline V gives CDR1 GTSNPN, CDR2 SVGIG (reference sequence). CDR3 length: 12 residues. Complete variable domain (other parts from reference TRBV30 and TRBJ1-1): SQTIHQWPATLVQPVGSPLSLECTVEGTSNPNLYWYRQAAGRGLQLLFYSVGIGQISSEVPQNLSASRPQDRQFILSSKKLLLSDSGFYLCAWGGQGYEAFFGQGTRLTVV.

V usage is TRBV6-1 and J usage is TRBJ1-2; no clear D. The germline V and J ends were trimmed by 0 bases and 4 bases, with 6 bases remaining between them. Germline CDR1 MNHNS, CDR2 SASEGT. The CDR3 has 13 residues. The CDR3 loop reads CASSEAGVYGYTF. The CDR3, as DNA: TGTGCCAGCAGTGAAGCAGGTGTCTATGGCTACACCTTC.

The chain employs TRBV6-2 or TRBV6-3 and TRBJ1-1; no reliable D call. The CDR3 spans 15 residues. V shed 4 bases and J shed 6 bases, with 18 bases lying between them. Looked up from germline, CDR1 is MNHEY and CDR2 is SVGEGT. The CDR3 reads CASSLDMYGLAEAFF. The CDR3 bases are TGTGCCAGCAGTTTAGACATGTACGGTCTCGCTGAAGCTTTCTTT.